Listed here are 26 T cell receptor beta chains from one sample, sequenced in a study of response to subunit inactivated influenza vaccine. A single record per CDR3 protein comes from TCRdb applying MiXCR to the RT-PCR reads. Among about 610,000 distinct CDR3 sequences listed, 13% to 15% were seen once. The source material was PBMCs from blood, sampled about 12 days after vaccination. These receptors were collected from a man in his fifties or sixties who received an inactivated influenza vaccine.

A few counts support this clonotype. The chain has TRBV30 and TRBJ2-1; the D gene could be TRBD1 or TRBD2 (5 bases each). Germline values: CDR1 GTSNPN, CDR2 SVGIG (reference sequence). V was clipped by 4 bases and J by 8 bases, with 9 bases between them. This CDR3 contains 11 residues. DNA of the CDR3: TGTGCCTGGACCTGGGGGTATGAGCAGTTCTTC. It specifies CAWTWGYEQFF.

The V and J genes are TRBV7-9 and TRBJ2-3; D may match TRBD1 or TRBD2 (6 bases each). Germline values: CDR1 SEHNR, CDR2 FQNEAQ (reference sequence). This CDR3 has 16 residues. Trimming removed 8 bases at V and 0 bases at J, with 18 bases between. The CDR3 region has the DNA TGTGCCAGCTCGGGGGCTTCCTGGAAGAGCACAGATACGCAGTATTTT. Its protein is CASSGASWKSTDTQYF.

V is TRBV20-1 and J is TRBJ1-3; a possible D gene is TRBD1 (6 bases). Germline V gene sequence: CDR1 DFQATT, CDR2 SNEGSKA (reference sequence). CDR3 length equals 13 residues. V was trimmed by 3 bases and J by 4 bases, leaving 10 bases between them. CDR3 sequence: CSARRTAGNTIYF. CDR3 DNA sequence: TGCAGTGCTAGGCGGACAGCAGGAAACACCATATATTTT.

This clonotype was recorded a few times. DNA for the CDR3: TGTGCCAGCAGCAGGGCCGACGACAAACAGCCCCAGCATTTT. Protein sequence: CASSRADDKQPQHF. J is TRBJ1-5 and V is TRBV9; D ambiguous. Germline assignment: CDR1 SGDLS and CDR2 YYNGEE. V was trimmed by 4 bases and J by 7 bases, leaving 15 bases between them. The CDR3 is 14 residues long.

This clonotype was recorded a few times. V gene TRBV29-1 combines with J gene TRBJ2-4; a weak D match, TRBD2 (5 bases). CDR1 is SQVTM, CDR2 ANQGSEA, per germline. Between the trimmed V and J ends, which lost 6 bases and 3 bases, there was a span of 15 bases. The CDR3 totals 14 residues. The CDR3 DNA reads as TGCAGCGTCCGGGAACCTCTTCGCAAAAACATTCAGTACTTC. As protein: CSVREPLRKNIQYF.

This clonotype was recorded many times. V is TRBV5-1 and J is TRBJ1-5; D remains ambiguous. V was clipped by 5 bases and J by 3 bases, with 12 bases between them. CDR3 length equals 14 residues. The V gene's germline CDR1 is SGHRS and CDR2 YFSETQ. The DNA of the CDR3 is TGCGCCAGCAGTTCCGACGGACCCAATCAGCCCCAGCATTTT. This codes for CASSSDGPNQPQHF.

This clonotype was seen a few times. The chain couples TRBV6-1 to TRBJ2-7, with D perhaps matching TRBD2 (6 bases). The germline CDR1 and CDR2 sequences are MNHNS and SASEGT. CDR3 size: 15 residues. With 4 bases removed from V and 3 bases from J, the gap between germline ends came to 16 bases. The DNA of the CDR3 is TGTGCCAGCAGTGGCGTTTTGGGGGGATACTACGAGCAGTACTTC. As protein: CASSGVLGGYYEQYF.

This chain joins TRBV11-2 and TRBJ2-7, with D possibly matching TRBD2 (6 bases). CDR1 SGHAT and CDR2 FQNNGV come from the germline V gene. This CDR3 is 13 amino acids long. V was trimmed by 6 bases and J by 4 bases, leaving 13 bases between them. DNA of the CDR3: TGTGCCAGCAGAGTCAGGGAGGAGTACGAGCAGTACTTC. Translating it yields CASRVREEYEQYF.

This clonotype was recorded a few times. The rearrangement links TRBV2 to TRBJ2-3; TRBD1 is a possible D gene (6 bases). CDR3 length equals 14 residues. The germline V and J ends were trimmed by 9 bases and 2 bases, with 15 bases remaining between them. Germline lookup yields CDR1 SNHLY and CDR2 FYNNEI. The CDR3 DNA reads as TGTGCCAGGACAGGCGACTCAGACACAGATACGCAGTATTTT. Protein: CARTGDSDTDTQYF.

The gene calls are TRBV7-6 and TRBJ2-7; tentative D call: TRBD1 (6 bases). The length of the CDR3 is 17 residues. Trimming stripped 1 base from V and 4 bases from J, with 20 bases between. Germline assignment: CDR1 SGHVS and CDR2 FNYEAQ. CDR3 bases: TGTGCCAGCAGCTTAGATGTCAGGGGCCCATTAGCTTACGAGCAGTACTTC. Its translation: CASSLDVRGPLAYEQYF.

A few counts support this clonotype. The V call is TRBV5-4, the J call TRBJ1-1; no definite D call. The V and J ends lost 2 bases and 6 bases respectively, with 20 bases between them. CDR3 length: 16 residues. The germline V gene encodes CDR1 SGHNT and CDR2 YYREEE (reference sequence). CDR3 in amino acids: CASSLYRLGMVAEAFF. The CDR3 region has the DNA TGTGCCAGCAGCTTATACAGATTGGGGATGGTCGCTGAAGCTTTCTTT.

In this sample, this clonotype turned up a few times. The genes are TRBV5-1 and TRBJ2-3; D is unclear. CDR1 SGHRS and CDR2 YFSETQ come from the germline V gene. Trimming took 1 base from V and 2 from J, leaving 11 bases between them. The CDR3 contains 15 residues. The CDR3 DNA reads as TGCGCCAGCAGCTTGAGGGTTGGAAACACAGATACGCAGTATTTT. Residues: CASSLRVGNTDTQYF. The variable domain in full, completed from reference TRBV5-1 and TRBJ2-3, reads KAGVTQTPRYLIKTRGQQVTLSCSPISGHRSVSWYQQTPGQGLQFLFEYFSETQRNKGNFPGRFSGRQFSNSRSEMNVSTLELGDSALYLCASSLRVGNTDTQYFGPGTRLTVL.

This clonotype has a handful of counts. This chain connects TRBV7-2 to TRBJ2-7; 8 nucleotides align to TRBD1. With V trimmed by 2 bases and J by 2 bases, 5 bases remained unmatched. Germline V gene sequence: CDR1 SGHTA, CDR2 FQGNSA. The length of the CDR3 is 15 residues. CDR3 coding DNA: TGTGCCAGCAGCTTAACCCGGACAGGGACCTACGAGCAGTACTTC. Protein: CASSLTRTGTYEQYF.

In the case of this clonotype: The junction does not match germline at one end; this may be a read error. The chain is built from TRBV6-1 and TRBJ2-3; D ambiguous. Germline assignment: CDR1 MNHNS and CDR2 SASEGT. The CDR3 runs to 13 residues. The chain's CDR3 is CASCEGQTDTQYF. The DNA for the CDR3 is TGTGCCAGCTGTGAAGGGCAGACAGATACGCAGTATTTT.

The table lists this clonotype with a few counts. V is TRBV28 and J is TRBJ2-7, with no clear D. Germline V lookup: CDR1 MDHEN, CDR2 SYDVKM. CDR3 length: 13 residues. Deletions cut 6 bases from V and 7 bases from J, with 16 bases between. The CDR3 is CASSYGPRFEQYF. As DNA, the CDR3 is TGTGCCAGCAGCTACGGACCGCGTTTTGAGCAGTACTTC.

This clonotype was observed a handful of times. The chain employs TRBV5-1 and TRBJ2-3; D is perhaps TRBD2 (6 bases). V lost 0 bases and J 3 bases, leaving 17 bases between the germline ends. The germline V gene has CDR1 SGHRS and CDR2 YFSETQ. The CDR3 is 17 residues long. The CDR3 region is CASSLAVGGGRTDTQYF. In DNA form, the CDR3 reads TGCGCCAGCAGCTTGGCCGTGGGGGGAGGAAGGACAGATACGCAGTATTTT. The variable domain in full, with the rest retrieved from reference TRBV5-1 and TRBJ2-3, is KAGVTQTPRYLIKTRGQQVTLSCSPISGHRSVSWYQQTPGQGLQFLFEYFSETQRNKGNFPGRFSGRQFSNSRSEMNVSTLELGDSALYLCASSLAVGGGRTDTQYFGPGTRLTVL.

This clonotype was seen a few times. CDR3 in amino acids: CASSYSTWDSIYEQYF. The CDR3 region has the DNA TGTGCCAGCAGTTACTCGACGTGGGACTCTATCTACGAGCAGTACTTC. This rearrangement joins TRBV6-5 to TRBJ2-7; tentative D call: TRBD2 (6 bases). Per the germline V gene, CDR1 is MNHEY and CDR2 is SVGAGI. The CDR3 is 16 residues long. V was cut by 0 bases and J by 3 bases, with 15 bases left in between.

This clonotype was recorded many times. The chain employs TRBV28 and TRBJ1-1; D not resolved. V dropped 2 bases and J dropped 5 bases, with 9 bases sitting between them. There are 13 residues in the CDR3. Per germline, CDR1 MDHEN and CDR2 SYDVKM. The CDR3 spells CASSLPEKTEAFF. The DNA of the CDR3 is TGTGCCAGCAGTTTACCCGAAAAGACTGAAGCTTTCTTT.

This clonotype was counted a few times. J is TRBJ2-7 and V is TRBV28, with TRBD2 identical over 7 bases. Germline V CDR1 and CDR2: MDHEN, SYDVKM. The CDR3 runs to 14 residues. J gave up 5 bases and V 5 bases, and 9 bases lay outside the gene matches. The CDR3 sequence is CASSQGTTSHEQYF. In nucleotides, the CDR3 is TGTGCCAGCAGTCAAGGGACTACAAGTCACGAGCAGTACTTC. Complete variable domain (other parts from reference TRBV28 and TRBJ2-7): DVKVTQSSRYLVKRTGEKVFLECVQDMDHENMFWYRQDPGLGLRLIYFSYDVKMKEKGDIPEGYSVSREKKERFSLILESASTNQTSMYLCASSQGTTSHEQYFGPGTRLTVT.

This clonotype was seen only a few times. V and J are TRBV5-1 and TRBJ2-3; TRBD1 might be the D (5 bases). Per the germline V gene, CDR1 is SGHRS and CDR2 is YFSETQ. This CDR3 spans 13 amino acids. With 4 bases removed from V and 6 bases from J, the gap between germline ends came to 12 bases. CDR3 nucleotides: TGCGCCAGCAGCCGACTTAAGGGGGATACGCAGTATTTT. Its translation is CASSRLKGDTQYF.

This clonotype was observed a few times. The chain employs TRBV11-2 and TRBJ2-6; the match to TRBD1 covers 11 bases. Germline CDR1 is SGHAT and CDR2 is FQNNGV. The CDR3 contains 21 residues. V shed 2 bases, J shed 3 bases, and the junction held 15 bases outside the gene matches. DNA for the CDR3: TGTGCCAGCAGCTTATTCTTGAGGAGGACAGGGGGCGTGAATGGGGCCAACGTCCTGACTTTC. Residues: CASSLFLRRTGGVNGANVLTF.

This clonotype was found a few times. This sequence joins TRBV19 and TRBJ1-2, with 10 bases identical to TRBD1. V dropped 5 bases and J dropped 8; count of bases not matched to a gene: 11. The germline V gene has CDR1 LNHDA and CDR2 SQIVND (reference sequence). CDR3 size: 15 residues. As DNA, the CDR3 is TGTGCCAGTAGTCAGCCCGGGACAGGGGCGCGAGGCTACACCTTC. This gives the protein CASSQPGTGARGYTF.

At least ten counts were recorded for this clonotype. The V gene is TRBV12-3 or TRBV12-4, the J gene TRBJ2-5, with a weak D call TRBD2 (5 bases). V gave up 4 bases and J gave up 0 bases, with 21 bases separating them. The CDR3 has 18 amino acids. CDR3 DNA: TGTGCCAGCAGTTCCCTTCTCGAGCAGGAGGCGTACCAAGAGACCCAGTACTTC. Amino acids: CASSSLLEQEAYQETQYF.

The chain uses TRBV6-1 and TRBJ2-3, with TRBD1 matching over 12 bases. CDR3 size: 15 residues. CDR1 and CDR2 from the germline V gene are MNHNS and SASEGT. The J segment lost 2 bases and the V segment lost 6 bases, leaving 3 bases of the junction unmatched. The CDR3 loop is CASRGGQGATDTQYF. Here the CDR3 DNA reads TGTGCCAGCAGAGGGGGACAGGGGGCCACAGATACGCAGTATTTT.

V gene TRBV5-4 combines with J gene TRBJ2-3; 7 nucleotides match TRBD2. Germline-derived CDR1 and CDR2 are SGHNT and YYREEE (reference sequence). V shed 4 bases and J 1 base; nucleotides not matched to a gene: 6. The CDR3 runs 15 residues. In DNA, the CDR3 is TGTGCCAGCAGCGAACCGCTAGCGGGCACAGATACGCAGTATTTT. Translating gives CASSEPLAGTDTQYF.

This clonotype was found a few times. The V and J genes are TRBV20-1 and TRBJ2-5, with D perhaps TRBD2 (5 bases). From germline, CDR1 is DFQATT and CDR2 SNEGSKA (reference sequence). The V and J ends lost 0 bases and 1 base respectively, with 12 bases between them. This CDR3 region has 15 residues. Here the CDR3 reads CSARDFARAQETQYF. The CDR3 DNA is TGCAGTGCTAGAGATTTCGCGAGGGCCCAAGAGACCCAGTACTTC.